Below are 4 T cell receptor beta chains sequenced from a single sample in a study of blood T cell repertoires in COVID-19. Libraries were prepared by immunoSEQ multiplex PCR; TCRdb keeps only in-frame clonotypes and omits some of them. Of about 190,000 clones in the sample, around nine tenths are singletons; the top ten hold 6.2%. Sample: peripheral blood. Receptors originate from a woman in her thirties or forties who had recovered from COVID-19.

V usage is TRBV15 and J usage is TRBJ2-1, with 13 bases fitting TRBD2. V trimming: 6 bases; J trimming: 10 bases; junction bases outside the gene matches: 9. The germline gives CDR1 LNHNV, CDR2 YYDKDF (reference sequence). The CDR3 length is 15 residues. CDR3 coding DNA: TGTGCCACCAGGGGACTAGCGGGATTTTTGACAGAGCAGTTCTTC. Its protein product is CATRGLAGFLTEQFF. Filled out from reference TRBV15 and TRBJ2-1, the complete variable domain reads DAMVIQNPRYQVTQFGKPVTLSCSQTLNHNVMYWYQQKSSQAPKLLFHYYDKDFNNEADTPDNFQSRRPNTSFCFLDIRSPGLGDTAMYLCATRGLAGFLTEQFFGPGTRLTVL.

The J gene is TRBJ1-1, the V gene TRBV5-1; 8 positions agree with TRBD1. Germline loops: CDR1 SGHRS, CDR2 YFSETQ. The CDR3 loop spans 16 amino acids. V was clipped by 4 bases and J by 7 bases; unmatched bases: 15. CDR3: CASSPHPSRGQSEAFF. In DNA, the CDR3 is TGCGCCAGCAGCCCCCACCCATCCAGGGGGCAGAGTGAAGCTTTCTTT.

This chain uses TRBV5-5 with TRBJ1-2; the match to TRBD1 covers 9 bases. Trimming cost V 3 bases and J 3 bases; bases outside gene matches: 3. CDR3 length: 14 amino acids. The germline V gene encodes CDR1 SGHKS and CDR2 YYEKEE (reference sequence). The DNA of the CDR3 is TGTGCCAGCAGCTGGGACAGGGCGGACTATGGCTACACCTTC. It is translated as CASSWDRADYGYTF.

The chain recombines TRBV7-2 with TRBJ1-6; D unclear. V shed 3 bases and J shed 6 bases, with 12 bases lying between them. This CDR3 comprises 15 residues. In germline, CDR1 is SGHTA, CDR2 FQGNSA. The CDR3, as DNA: TGTGCCAGCAGCTTCAAAGGAGGAGGTAATTCACCCCTCCACTTT. Residues: CASSFKGGGNSPLHF.